Described below is a single TCR beta chain sequence and its context. This entry is derived from a study of T cell responses to AZD1222 COVID-19 vaccine. Assay used: immunoSEQ multiplex PCR; TCRdb lists only in-frame clones, some missing. The sample holds approximately 140,000 clones, around 91% seen once. The CDR3 runs to 13 residues. Pooling of second doses given at about 4 or about 12 weeks was done. J is TRBJ1-1 and V is TRBV21-1; the DNA was not used to check the table's D call, TRBD1. TRBV21-1 is reported as a pseudogene. Sample: peripheral blood, taken 28 days after the second AZD1222 dose. This TCR was sampled from an adult who received the AZD1222 COVID-19 vaccine. In DNA form, the CDR3 reads TGTGCCAGCAGCGAACAGGGGGAGACTGAAGCTTTCTTT. This sequence encodes CASSEQGETEAFF.